A selection of T cell receptor beta chains follows, all from one sample in a study of cytomegalovirus exposure and HLA in healthy donors. The table came from immunoSEQ multiplex PCR; TCRdb's copy has only in-frame clones and leaves some out. Here the sample spans around 220,000 clones, approximately 80% being singletons. Material for sequencing was PBMCs. These TCRs come from a woman in her twenties or thirties in good health and CMV-seropositive. The CDR3 runs from the conserved cysteine through the conserved F or W. A D gene is named only where the DNA matches it firmly. Clone size appears in some rows only: once, few, many, or a class for an expanded clone.

v_gene	d_gene	abundance	j_gene	CDR3aa	CDR3nt
TRBV28	NA	NA	TRBJ2-7	CASSLDPGSEQYF	TGTGCCAGCAGTTTAGACCCAGGGTCCGAGCAGTACTTC
TRBV2	TRBD2	NA	TRBJ2-5	CASRDRTSWGETQYF	TGTGCCAGCAGGGATAGGACTAGCTGGGGGGAGACCCAGTACTTC
TRBV5-1	TRBD2	NA	TRBJ2-1	CASRDGLAGTYNEQFF	TGCGCCAGCAGGGACGGACTAGCGGGAACATACAATGAGCAGTTCTTC
TRBV5-6	TRBD1	NA	TRBJ1-4	CASSGRPGTGTNEKLFF	TGTGCCAGCAGCGGGAGACCTGGGACAGGGACTAATGAAAAACTGTTTTTT
TRBV6-4	NA	NA	TRBJ2-1	CASSDSKAGGLTSRQFF	TGTGCCAGCAGTGACTCTAAGGCAGGGGGCCTGACTAGCAGGCAGTTCTTC
TRBV29-1	NA	NA	TRBJ2-1	CSVSVGAYNEQFF	TGCAGCGTTTCGGTTGGGGCCTACAATGAGCAGTTCTTC
TRBV11-2	NA	NA	TRBJ2-5	CASSPLVGSVGETQYF	TGTGCCAGCAGCCCCCTGGTTGGGAGTGTAGGAGAGACCCAGTACTTC
TRBV19	NA	NA	TRBJ1-5	CASSIGGDDVNQPQHF	TGTGCCAGTAGTATTGGAGGGGACGATGTTAATCAGCCCCAGCATTTT
TRBV7-6	NA	NA	TRBJ2-6	CASSLLSSGANVLTF	TGTGCCAGCAGCTTATTGAGCTCTGGGGCCAACGTCCTGACTTTC
TRBV2	NA	NA	TRBJ2-1	CASSGDPTDLKQFF	TGTGCCAGCAGCGGCGACCCGACAGACCTAAAGCAGTTCTTC
TRBV11-2	NA	NA	TRBJ1-2	CASSPTENYGYTF	TGTGCCAGCAGTCCGACTGAGAACTATGGCTACACCTTC
TRBV7-2	TRBD2	NA	TRBJ2-1	CASSLAGGRSNEQFF	TGTGCCAGCAGCTTAGCGGGCGGGAGGAGCAATGAGCAGTTCTTC
TRBV18	NA	NA	TRBJ1-1	CASSQDRAISTAFF	TGTGCCAGCTCACAAGACCGGGCCATTTCTACGGCTTTCTTT
TRBV10-3	NA	NA	TRBJ1-1	CAISGSGQFEAFF	TGTGCCATCAGTGGGTCAGGACAGTTTGAAGCTTTCTTT
TRBV30	TRBD2	NA	TRBJ2-1	CAGNGVSGSNEQFF	TGTGCCGGTAACGGGGTTAGCGGGAGCAATGAGCAGTTCTTC
TRBV6-4	NA	NA	TRBJ2-6	CASSDSTGANVLTF	TGTGCCAGCAGTGACTCGACAGGGGCCAACGTCCTGACTTTC
TRBV9	NA	NA	TRBJ2-7	CASSVGPSSEYEQYF	TGTGCCAGCAGCGTTGGCCCCTCATCGGAATACGAGCAGTACTTC
TRBV6-1	NA	few	TRBJ1-2	CASTRKGGIGYTF	TGTGCCAGCACTAGAAAAGGGGGAATTGGCTACACCTTC
TRBV5-4	NA	NA	TRBJ2-1	CASSPDWGGEQFF	TGTGCCAGCAGCCCGGACTGGGGAGGTGAGCAGTTCTTC
TRBV6-1	NA	once	TRBJ1-1	CVVAGYTEAFF	TGTGTGGTGGCAGGGTACACTGAAGCTTTCTTT
TRBV7-3	TRBD1	NA	TRBJ2-1	CASSPMDRGSYNEQFF	TGTGCCAGCAGCCCGATGGACAGGGGCTCCTACAATGAGCAGTTCTTC
TRBV19	TRBD2	once	TRBJ2-1	CASSMGLAGGIDIYNEQFF	TGTGCCAGTAGTATGGGTCTAGCGGGAGGGATCGATATCTACAATGAGCAGTTCTTC
TRBV27	NA	NA	TRBJ1-2	CASSLSTGSYGYTF	TGTGCCAGCAGTTTATCGACAGGATCCTATGGCTACACCTTC
TRBV5-1	NA	NA	TRBJ1-3	CASSLEALGRNTIYF	TGCGCCAGCAGCTTGGAGGCATTAGGGAGGAACACCATATATTTT
TRBV29-1	TRBD1	NA	TRBJ2-3	CSVEDPSRPVDRAADTQYF	TGCAGCGTTGAAGATCCGTCGAGGCCGGTGGACAGGGCAGCAGATACGCAGTATTTT
TRBV9	NA	once	TRBJ1-5	CASSAGFSNQPQHF	TGTGCCAGCAGCGCGGGATTTAGCAATCAGCCCCAGCATTTT
TRBV6-5	NA	NA	TRBJ1-5	CASRREGVSQPQHF	TGTGCCAGCAGGAGGGAGGGGGTCAGTCAGCCCCAGCATTTT
TRBV2	NA	many	TRBJ1-2	CASSDIWGYTF	TGTGCCAGCAGTGATATATGGGGCTACACCTTC
TRBV5-1	NA	NA	TRBJ2-2	CASSLVQYTGELFF	TGCGCCAGCAGCTTGGTACAATACACCGGGGAGCTGTTTTTT
TRBV30	TRBD2	many	TRBJ2-2	CAWTTSGRDAGELFF	TGTGCCTGGACAACCTCTGGGAGGGATGCCGGGGAGCTGTTTTTT
TRBV14	NA	NA	TRBJ1-1	CASSHLQTTEAFF	TGTGCCAGCAGCCACCTACAGACAACTGAAGCTTTCTTT
TRBV11-3	TRBD1	NA	TRBJ1-2	CASSTGTGDYGYTF	TGTGCCAGCAGCACCGGGACAGGGGATTATGGCTACACCTTC
TRBV27	TRBD2	NA	TRBJ2-1	CASRGAGRYNEQFF	TGTGCCAGCAGGGGAGCGGGACGGTACAATGAGCAGTTCTTC
TRBV5-1	TRBD1	NA	TRBJ2-3	CASSRRDRPALGTSTDTQYF	TGCGCCAGCAGCCGCCGGGACAGGCCAGCCCTTGGAACTAGCACAGATACGCAGTATTTT
TRBV13	NA	NA	TRBJ2-4	CASTRGYAQNIQYF	TGTGCCAGCACTCGGGGTTACGCCCAAAACATTCAGTACTTC
TRBV6-5	NA	NA	TRBJ1-2	CASSRDRTYGYTF	TGTGCCAGCAGTAGAGACAGAACCTATGGCTACACCTTC
TRBV30	NA	NA	TRBJ2-7	CAWSVPGAGLTAFPYEQYF	TGTGCCTGGAGTGTACCGGGGGCGGGCCTAACAGCATTTCCCTACGAGCAGTACTTC
TRBV27	TRBD2	NA	TRBJ2-5	CASMRLAGEGGETQYF	TGTGCCAGCATGCGACTAGCGGGAGAAGGTGGAGAGACCCAGTACTTC
TRBV28	NA	NA	TRBJ1-2	CASRVGNYGYTF	TGTGCCAGCAGGGTGGGTAACTATGGCTACACCTTC
TRBV6-6	TRBD1	NA	TRBJ1-2	CASSYTQGAGGYTF	TGTGCCAGCAGTTACACCCAGGGGGCTGGCGGCTACACCTTC
TRBV4-1	NA	NA	TRBJ1-2	CASSQVLAQGLQGYGYTF	TGCGCCAGCAGTCAAGTCTTGGCCCAGGGGTTGCAAGGCTATGGCTACACCTTC
TRBV15	TRBD2	NA	TRBJ2-7	CATSRRTSGLSYEQYF	TGTGCCACCAGCAGGCGGACTAGCGGACTCTCCTACGAGCAGTACTTC
TRBV19	NA	NA	TRBJ2-7	CASTSGTDSYEQYF	TGTGCCAGTACCTCCGGGACTGACTCCTACGAGCAGTACTTC
TRBV9	NA	NA	TRBJ1-2	CASSGNREVGYGYTF	TGTGCCAGCAGCGGAAACAGGGAAGTGGGCTATGGCTACACCTTC
TRBV6-1	NA	few	TRBJ1-5	CASRQVGGQPQHF	TGTGCCAGCAGACAGGTAGGAGGTCAGCCCCAGCATTTT
TRBV27	TRBD1	NA	TRBJ1-1	CASISADSYRGGNTEAFF	TGTGCCAGCATCTCTGCGGACAGCTACAGGGGGGGGAACACTGAAGCTTTCTTT
TRBV4-1	TRBD1	NA	TRBJ2-1	CASSQPPARGFNEQFF	TGCGCCAGCAGCCAACCCCCGGCCAGGGGGTTTAATGAGCAGTTCTTC
TRBV5-1	TRBD2	NA	TRBJ2-7	CASSFGLAGESYEQYF	TGCGCCAGCAGCTTCGGACTAGCGGGAGAATCCTACGAGCAGTACTTC
TRBV5-5	NA	NA	TRBJ2-7	CASSLNGEGSYEQYF	TGTGCCAGCAGCTTAAATGGTGAGGGGTCCTACGAGCAGTACTTC
TRBV30	TRBD1	NA	TRBJ1-1	CAGTPLPTGGSHTEAFF	TGTGCCGGAACCCCTCTTCCTACAGGGGGCAGTCACACTGAAGCTTTCTTT
TRBV2	TRBD1	NA	TRBJ1-2	CASSASRGPNYGYTF	TGTGCCAGCAGTGCGAGCAGGGGGCCGAACTATGGCTACACCTTC
TRBV2	NA	NA	TRBJ2-3	CASSEEGDADTQYF	TGTGCCAGCAGCGAGGAAGGGGACGCAGATACGCAGTATTTT
TRBV9	NA	NA	TRBJ2-2	CASSVGTPETGELFF	TGTGCCAGCAGCGTAGGAACTCCGGAAACCGGGGAGCTGTTTTTT
TRBV5-1	TRBD2	once	TRBJ2-4	CASSSGLAGLKNIQYF	TGCGCCAGCAGCTCCGGACTAGCGGGACTAAAAAACATTCAGTACTTC
TRBV30	NA	NA	TRBJ2-1	CAWSVQPNEQFF	TGTGCCTGGAGTGTCCAGCCGAACGAGCAGTTCTTC
TRBV6-5	NA	NA	TRBJ1-2	CASSYRDTALGGYTF	TGTGCCAGCAGTTACCGGGACACCGCCCTTGGCGGCTACACCTTC
TRBV6-5	NA	NA	TRBJ1-3	CASSRGGVSGNTIYF	TGTGCCAGCAGCCGCGGGGGGGTCTCTGGAAACACCATATATTTT